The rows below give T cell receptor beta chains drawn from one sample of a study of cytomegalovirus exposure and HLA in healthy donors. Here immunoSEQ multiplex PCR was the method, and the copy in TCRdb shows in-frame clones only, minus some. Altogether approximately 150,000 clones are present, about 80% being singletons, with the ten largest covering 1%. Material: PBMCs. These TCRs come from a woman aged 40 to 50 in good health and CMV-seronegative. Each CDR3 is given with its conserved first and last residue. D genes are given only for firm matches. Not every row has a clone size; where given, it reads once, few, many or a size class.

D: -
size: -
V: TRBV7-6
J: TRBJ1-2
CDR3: CASSLGREGGTNGYTF
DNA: TGTGCCAGCAGCTTAGGTCGTGAGGGGGGGACCAATGGCTACACCTTC

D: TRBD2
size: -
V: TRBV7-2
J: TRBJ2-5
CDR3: CASSPGLAGETQYF
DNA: TGTGCCAGCAGCCCGGGACTAGCGGGGGAGACCCAGTACTTC

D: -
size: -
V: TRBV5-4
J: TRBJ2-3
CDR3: CASSLGQQSTDTQYF
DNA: TGTGCCAGCAGCTTGGGACAGCAGAGCACAGATACGCAGTATTTT

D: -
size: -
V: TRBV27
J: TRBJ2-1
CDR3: CASSQRFNEQFF
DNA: TGTGCCAGCAGTCAGAGGTTCAATGAGCAGTTCTTC

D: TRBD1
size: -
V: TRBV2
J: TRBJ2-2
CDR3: CASSEQQGDTGELFF
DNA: TGTGCCAGCAGTGAACAGCAGGGGGACACCGGGGAGCTGTTTTTT

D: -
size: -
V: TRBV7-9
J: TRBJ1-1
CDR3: CASSLVGARWAFF
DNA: TGTGCCAGCAGCTTAGTGGGGGCGAGGTGGGCTTTCTTT

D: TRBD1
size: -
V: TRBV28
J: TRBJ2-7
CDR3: CASSPTGKSSYEQYF
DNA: TGTGCCAGCAGTCCGACAGGGAAGAGCTCCTACGAGCAGTACTTC

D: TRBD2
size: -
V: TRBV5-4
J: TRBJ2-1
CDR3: CASSHGTSELGQFF
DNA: TGTGCCAGCAGCCACGGGACTAGCGAGCTAGGGCAGTTCTTC

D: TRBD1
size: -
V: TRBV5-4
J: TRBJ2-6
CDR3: CASSLDRDRGPNVLTF
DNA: TGTGCCAGCAGCCTCGACAGGGACAGAGGGCCCAACGTCCTGACTTTC

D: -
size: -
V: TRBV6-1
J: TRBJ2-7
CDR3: CASSEFGPGSSYEQYF
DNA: TGTGCCAGCAGTGAATTCGGCCCTGGGAGCTCCTACGAGCAGTACTTC

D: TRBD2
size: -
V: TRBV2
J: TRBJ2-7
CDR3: CASSSLAGGVEQYF
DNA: TGTGCCAGCAGTTCACTAGCGGGAGGGGTAGAGCAGTACTTC

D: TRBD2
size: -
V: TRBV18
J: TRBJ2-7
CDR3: CASSPLPGTSGRDYEQYF
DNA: TGTGCCAGCTCACCACTTCCCGGGACTAGCGGGAGGGACTACGAGCAGTACTTC

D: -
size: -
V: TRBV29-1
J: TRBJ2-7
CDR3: CSVETAETYEQYF
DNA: TGCAGCGTTGAAACGGCGGAGACCTACGAGCAGTACTTC

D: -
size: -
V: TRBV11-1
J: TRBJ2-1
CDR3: CASSLNAGYNEQFF
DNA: TGTGCCAGCAGCTTAAATGCGGGATACAATGAGCAGTTCTTC

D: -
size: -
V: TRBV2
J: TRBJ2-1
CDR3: CASSAGLQREQFF
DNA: TGTGCCAGCTCCGCGGGACTCCAACGAGAGCAGTTCTTC

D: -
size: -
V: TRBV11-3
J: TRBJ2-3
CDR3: CASSPQGHTDTQYF
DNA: TGTGCCAGCAGCCCACAGGGACACACAGATACGCAGTATTTT

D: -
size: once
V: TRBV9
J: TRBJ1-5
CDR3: CASSVDTGNQPQHF
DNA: TGTGCCAGCAGCGTAGATACGGGAAATCAGCCCCAGCATTTT

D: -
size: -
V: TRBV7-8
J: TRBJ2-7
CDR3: CASTDSSPYEQYF
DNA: TGTGCCAGTACGGACAGCTCGCCCTACGAGCAGTACTTC

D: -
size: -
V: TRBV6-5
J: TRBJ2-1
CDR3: CASSFQGQEQFF
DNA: TGTGCCAGCAGTTTCCAGGGTCAGGAGCAGTTCTTC

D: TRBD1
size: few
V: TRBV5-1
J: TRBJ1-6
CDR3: CASSDDRGPSPLHF
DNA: TGCGCCAGCAGCGATGACAGGGGGCCTTCACCCCTCCACTTT

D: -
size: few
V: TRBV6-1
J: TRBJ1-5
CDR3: CASSGGGLRGVSNQPQHF
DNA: TGTGCCAGCAGTGGGGGGGGCCTTCGGGGTGTCAGCAATCAGCCCCAGCATTTT

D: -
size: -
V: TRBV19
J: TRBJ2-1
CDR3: CASSLDYYNEQFF
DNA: TGTGCCAGTAGTCTGGACTACTACAATGAGCAGTTCTTC

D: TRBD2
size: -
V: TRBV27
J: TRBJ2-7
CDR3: CASSLTASGPYEQYF
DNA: TGTGCCAGCAGTTTAACGGCTAGCGGGCCTTACGAGCAGTACTTC

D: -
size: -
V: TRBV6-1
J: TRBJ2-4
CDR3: CASSEAAARGNIQYF
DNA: TGTGCCAGCAGTGAAGCAGCGGCCCGAGGAAACATTCAGTACTTC

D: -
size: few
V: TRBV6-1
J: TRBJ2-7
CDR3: CASSTKQESTSWYF
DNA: TGTGCCAGCAGTACAAAACAGGAATCTACGAGTTGGTACTTC

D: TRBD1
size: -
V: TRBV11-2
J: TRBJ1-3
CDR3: CASRLIKDRGTPTGNTIYF
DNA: TGTGCCAGCAGACTAATAAAGGACAGGGGGACCCCGACGGGAAACACCATATATTTT

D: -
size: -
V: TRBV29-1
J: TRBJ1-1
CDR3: CSTKGAVTEAFF
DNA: TGCAGCACCAAAGGGGCGGTCACTGAAGCTTTCTTT

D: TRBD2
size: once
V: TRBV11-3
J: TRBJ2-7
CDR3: CASSSPAGLAGGEQYF
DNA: TGTGCCAGCAGCTCCCCCGCGGGACTAGCGGGAGGCGAGCAGTACTTC

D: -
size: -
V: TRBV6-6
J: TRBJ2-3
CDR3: CASSAPGTQYF
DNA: TGTGCCAGCAGTGCGCCGGGTACGCAGTATTTT

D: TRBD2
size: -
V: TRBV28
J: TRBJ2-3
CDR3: CASSSPGLGTDTQYF
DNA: TGTGCCAGCAGTTCACCGGGACTAGGAACAGATACGCAGTATTTT

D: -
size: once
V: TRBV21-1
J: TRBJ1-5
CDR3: CASTEGEQGIDQPQHF
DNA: TGTGCCAGCACCGAAGGGGAACAGGGAATAGATCAGCCCCAGCATTTT

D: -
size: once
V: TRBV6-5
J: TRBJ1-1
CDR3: CASSYGGRTEAFF
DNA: TGTGCCAGCAGTTACGGGGGGAGGACTGAAGCTTTCTTT

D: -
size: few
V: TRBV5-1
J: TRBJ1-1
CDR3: CASNLIPSSITEAFF
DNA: TGCGCCAGCAACCTTATTCCCTCTTCTATCACTGAAGCTTTCTTT

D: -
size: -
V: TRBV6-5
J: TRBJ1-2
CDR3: CASSPPGRRGGYTF
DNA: TGTGCCAGCAGTCCACCGGGACGGCGGGGTGGCTACACCTTC

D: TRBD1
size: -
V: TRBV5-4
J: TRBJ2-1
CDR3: CASSVDSGGFYNEQFF
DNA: TGTGCCAGCAGCGTGGACTCAGGGGGCTTTTACAATGAGCAGTTCTTC

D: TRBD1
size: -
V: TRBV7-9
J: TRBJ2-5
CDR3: CASSLLAAFTGGEGETQYF
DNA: TGTGCCAGCAGCCTCCTCGCGGCTTTTACAGGGGGCGAGGGGGAGACCCAGTACTTC

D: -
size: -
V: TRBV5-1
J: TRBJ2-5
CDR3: CASSLISEETQYF
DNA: TGCGCCAGCAGCTTAATCTCGGAAGAGACCCAGTACTTC

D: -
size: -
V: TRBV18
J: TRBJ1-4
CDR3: CASSLREKLFF
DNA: TGTGCCAGCTCACTGCGTGAAAAACTGTTTTTT

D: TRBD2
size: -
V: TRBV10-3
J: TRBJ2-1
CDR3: CAISEPTSANEQFF
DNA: TGTGCCATCAGTGAGCCCACTAGCGCCAATGAGCAGTTCTTC

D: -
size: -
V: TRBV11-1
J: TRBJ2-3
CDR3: CASSSYPRGHTDTQYF
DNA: TGTGCCAGCAGCTCTTACCCCAGGGGCCACACAGATACGCAGTATTTT